The subject of this entry is one TCR beta chain. The sample comes from a study of blood T cells in healthy people across ages. A second PCR, run for about 7 to 11 cycles, used a sample-barcoded 5' primer plus a J-beta primer mix. One entry per CDR3 protein results from TCRdb running MiXCR on the 5' RACE reads. The sample consists of about 1 million distinct CDR3 sequences, about 25% of them appearing once. The CDR3 covers 17 residues. These same records also appear under a second study, on T cells of mothers and their children.

The chain recombines TRBV21-1 with TRBJ2-5. TRBV21-1 is listed as a pseudogene. The sequence derives from a girl aged 2 to 10 in good health. Sequenced input: blood. CDR3 nucleotides: TGTGCCAGCAGCCCGCATTGGTGTGGACGCAAAAAAGAGACCCAGTACTTC. Protein sequence: CASSPHWCGRKKETQYF.